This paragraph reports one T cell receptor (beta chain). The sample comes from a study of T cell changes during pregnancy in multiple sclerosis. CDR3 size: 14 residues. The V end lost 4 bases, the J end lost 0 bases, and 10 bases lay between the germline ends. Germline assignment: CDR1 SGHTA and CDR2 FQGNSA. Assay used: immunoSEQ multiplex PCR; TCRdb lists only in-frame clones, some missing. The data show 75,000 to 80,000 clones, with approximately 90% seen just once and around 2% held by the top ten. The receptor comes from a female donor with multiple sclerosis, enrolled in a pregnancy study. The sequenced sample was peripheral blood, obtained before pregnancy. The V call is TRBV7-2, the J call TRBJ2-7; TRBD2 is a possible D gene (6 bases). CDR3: CASSSQAGSYEQYF. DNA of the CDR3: TGTGCCAGCAGCTCCCAAGCGGGCTCCTACGAGCAGTACTTC.